Below are 14 T cell receptor beta chains sequenced from a single sample in a study of blood T cell repertoires in COVID-19 (dated by TCRdb to the early 2020s). Preparation of the library involved the immunoSEQ multiplex PCR assay. TCRdb holds this immuneACCESS table with in-frame rearrangements only. Some clones are missing; in checked studies, unresolved V genes explain under half, and the rest has no known cause. For this sample there are about 40,000 clones; over 70% appear just once. More than 7% of the sample goes to the ten largest clones. Sequencing was done on a sample of peripheral blood. All receptors derive from a woman aged 70-85 years with acute or convalescent COVID-19.

The chain links TRBV5-1 to TRBJ2-3; 7 nucleotides align to TRBD2. The CDR3 extends over 15 amino acids. J gave up 0 bases and V 2 bases, and 3 bases lay outside the gene matches. Germline-derived CDR1 and CDR2 are SGHRS and YFSETQ. CDR3 in DNA: TGCGCCAGCAGCTTCGGGGGGACTAGCACAGATACGCAGTATTTT. Its translation: CASSFGGTSTDTQYF.

There are a few counts of this clone. This chain connects TRBV27 to TRBJ2-1; 10 bases match TRBD2. The CDR3 is 16 amino acids. The J segment lost 8 bases and the V segment lost 2 bases, leaving 9 bases of the junction unmatched. Germline-derived CDR1 and CDR2 are MNHEY and SMNVEV (reference sequence). In DNA, the CDR3 is TGTGCCAGCAGTTTACAGGGTCCTAGCGGGGGATATGAGCAGTTCTTC. Protein product: CASSLQGPSGGYEQFF.

The chain has TRBV7-8 and TRBJ2-3, with TRBD2 as a possible D gene (6 bases). V was cut by 4 bases and J by 1 base, with 12 bases left in between. CDR1 SGHVS and CDR2 FQNEAQ come from the germline V gene. The CDR3 is made up of 15 amino acids. The CDR3 nucleotides are TGTGCCAGCAGCTCCGGGAGTACAGGCACAGATACGCAGTATTTT. Amino acids: CASSSGSTGTDTQYF. The variable domain in full, completed from reference TRBV7-8 and TRBJ2-3, reads GAGVSQSPRYKVAKRGQDVALRCDPISGHVSLFWYQQALGQGPEFLTYFQNEAQLDKSGLPSDRFFAERPEGSVSTLKIQRTQQEDSAVYLCASSSGSTGTDTQYFGPGTRLTVL.

The chain joins TRBV6-1 to TRBJ2-7; a weak D match, TRBD1 (6 bases). CDR1 and CDR2 from the germline V gene are MNHNS and SASEGT. The CDR3 contains 14 residues. Trimming removed 3 bases at V and 6 bases at J, with 15 bases between. CDR3 sequence reads: CASSDQTGTVEQYV. CDR3 in DNA: TGTGCCAGCAGTGACCAGACAGGCACCGTCGAGCAGTACGTC.

The chain links TRBV7-2 to TRBJ1-1, with D uncertain. Trimming left V 2 bases short and J 10 bases short, with 20 bases between. Germline V gives CDR1 SGHTA, CDR2 FQGNSA. The length of the CDR3 is 15 residues. The CDR3 loop reads CASSLSRQNNRRAFF. CDR3 nucleotides: TGTGCCAGCAGCTTATCGCGGCAGAACAATCGGAGAGCTTTCTTT.

The gene calls are TRBV6-1 and TRBJ2-7; D is undetermined. This CDR3 has 13 residues. Looked up from germline, CDR1 is MNHNS and CDR2 is SASEGT. V gave up 3 bases and J gave up 3 bases, with 9 bases separating them. CDR3: CASSESPNYEQYV. DNA for the CDR3: TGTGCCAGCAGTGAGAGCCCCAACTACGAGCAGTACGTC.

V gene TRBV5-6 combines with J gene TRBJ2-5; 9 bases match TRBD1. V lost 0 bases to trimming and J lost 5 bases; unmatched junction nucleotides: 5. Germline assignment: CDR1 SGHDT and CDR2 YYEEEE. This CDR3 is 15 amino acids long. CDR3 coding DNA: TGTGCCAGCAGCTTGGCACAGGGGGCCGGGGAGACCCAGTACTTC. Its protein product is CASSLAQGAGETQYF. Looking up the rest from reference TRBV5-6 and TRBJ2-5 gives the full variable domain: DAGVTQSPTHLIKTRGQQVTLRCSPKSGHDTVSWYQQALGQGPQFIFQYYEEEERQRGNFPDRFSGHQFPNYSSELNVNALLLGDSALYLCASSLAQGAGETQYFGPGTRLLVL.

This chain links TRBV5-6 with TRBJ1-2; 7 bases map to TRBD1. This CDR3 contains 14 residues. The J segment lost 4 bases and the V segment lost 2 bases, leaving 5 bases of the junction unmatched. Germline-derived CDR1 and CDR2 are SGHDT and YYEEEE. Written as DNA, the CDR3 is TGTGCCAGCAGCTTAGGCAACAGGGGCTATGGCTACACCTTC. This gives the protein CASSLGNRGYGYTF.

The genes are TRBV2 and TRBJ2-5, with 10 bases lining up with TRBD1. This CDR3 contains 14 residues. J was trimmed by 4 bases and V by 6 bases; bases with no gene match: 5. CDR1 SNHLY and CDR2 FYNNEI come from the germline V gene. CDR3 residues: CASRAGQGTETQYF. In nucleotides, the CDR3 is TGTGCCAGCAGAGCGGGACAGGGGACAGAGACCCAGTACTTC.

The CDR3 region has the DNA TGTGCCAGCAGTGAAGGGGGTGGCAATCAGCCCCAGCATTTT. Protein: CASSEGGGNQPQHF. The chain joins TRBV6-4 to TRBJ1-5; possibly TRBD1 for D (6 bases). Trimming took 3 bases from V and 2 from J, leaving 8 bases between them. Germline values: CDR1 MRHNA, CDR2 SNTAGT. The CDR3 contains 14 residues.

With respect to this clone: The junction does not match germline at one end; this may be a read error. The V and J genes are TRBV7-8 and TRBJ2-2; 10 positions match TRBD2. CDR1 and CDR2 from the germline V gene are SGHVS and FQNEAQ. The CDR3 has 15 residues. CDR3: CASSLAGGYAGELFF. The CDR3 DNA follows: TGTGCCAGCAGTTTAGCGGGAGGCTACGCCGGGGAGCTGTTTTTT.

This CDR3 reads CASSIHWSTDTQYF. The DNA for the CDR3 is TGTGCCAGCAGCATCCACTGGAGCACAGATACGCAGTATTTT. The J gene is TRBJ2-3, the V gene TRBV5-8; D remains unclear. V was clipped by 4 bases and J by 0 bases, with 9 bases between them. Looked up from germline, CDR1 is SGHTS and CDR2 is YDEGEE. The CDR3 loop spans 14 amino acids.

The table lists this clone with a few counts. The chain carries TRBV7-9 and TRBJ2-1, with TRBD1 identical over 7 bases. From germline, CDR1 is SEHNR and CDR2 FQNEAQ (reference sequence). V was pared by 5 bases and J by 5 bases, with 9 bases of the junction left unmatched. The CDR3 covers 15 residues. The CDR3 DNA follows: TGTGCCAGCAGCCAAGCTAGGGACAGCAACAATGAGCAGTTCTTC. Residues: CASSQARDSNNEQFF. Full variable domain (rest looked up from reference TRBV7-9 and TRBJ2-1): DTGVSQNPRHKITKRGQNVTFRCDPISEHNRLYWYRQTLGQGPEFLTYFQNEAQLEKSRLLSDRFSAERPKGSFSTLEIQRTEQGDSAMYLCASSQARDSNNEQFFGPGTRLTVL.

The chain couples TRBV9 to TRBJ1-2; D gene uncertain. This CDR3 is 16 amino acids long. Between the trimmed V and J ends, which lost 5 bases and 3 bases, there was a span of 20 bases. The V gene's germline CDR1 is SGDLS and CDR2 YYNGEE. This CDR3 is CASRPVTGGLDYGYTF. The CDR3 DNA reads TGTGCCAGCAGACCTGTGACCGGAGGTCTAGACTATGGCTACACCTTC.